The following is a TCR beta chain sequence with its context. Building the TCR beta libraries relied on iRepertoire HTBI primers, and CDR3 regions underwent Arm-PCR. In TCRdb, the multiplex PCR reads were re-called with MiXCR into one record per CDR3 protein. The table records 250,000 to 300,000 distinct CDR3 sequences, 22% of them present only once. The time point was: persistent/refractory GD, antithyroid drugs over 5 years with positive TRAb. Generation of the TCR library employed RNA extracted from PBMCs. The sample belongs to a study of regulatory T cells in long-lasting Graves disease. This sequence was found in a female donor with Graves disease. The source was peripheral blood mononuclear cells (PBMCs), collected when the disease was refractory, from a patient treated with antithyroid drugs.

CDR3 sequence reads: CASSIDGGAPYNEQFF. Written as DNA, the CDR3 is TGTGCCAGCAGCATCGATGGGGGCGCGCCCTACAATGAGCAGTTCTTC. The chain carries TRBV27 and TRBJ2-1; tentative D call: TRBD1 (6 bases). Trimming took 6 bases from V and 2 from J, leaving 17 bases between them. Germline lookup yields CDR1 MNHEY and CDR2 SMNVEV (reference sequence). The CDR3 is 16 residues long.